A single sample is the source of the 7 T cell receptor beta chains below, sequenced in a study of blood T cells in healthy people across ages. Alongside a J-beta primer mix, a sample-barcoded 5' primer served in a second PCR lasting about 7 to 12 cycles. MiXCR was run by TCRdb on the 5' RACE reads, yielding one entry per CDR3 protein. The data contain approximately 360,000 distinct CDR3 sequences, about 52% of them singletons. The specimen sequenced was blood. The receptors originated from a man in his sixties in good health.

The J gene is TRBJ2-7, the V gene TRBV4-3, with a possible D match to TRBD2 (5 bases). The germline V gene encodes CDR1 LGHNA and CDR2 YSLEER. V was clipped by 0 bases and J by 2 bases, with 11 bases between them. The CDR3 consists of 15 residues. Here the CDR3 reads CASSQDQRAAYEQYF. CDR3 coding DNA: TGCGCCAGCAGCCAAGATCAAAGAGCGGCCTACGAGCAGTACTTC.

This clonotype has more than one count but fewer than ten. The chain couples TRBV29-1 to TRBJ2-3, with D perhaps TRBD2 (5 bases). V was trimmed by 4 bases and J by 0 bases, leaving 8 bases between them. Germline CDR1 reads SQVTM; CDR2 reads ANQGSEA. The CDR3 runs 13 residues. The CDR3, as DNA: TGCAGCGTTGTTCCGGGGAGCACAGATACGCAGTATTTT. This encodes CSVVPGSTDTQYF.

The CDR3 region is CASRKAGVGTEAFF. In DNA, the CDR3 is TGTGCCAGCAGGAAAGCAGGGGTGGGGACTGAAGCTTTCTTT. The chain has TRBV28 and TRBJ1-1, with D possibly TRBD1 on 6 matching bases. The ends were cut back, 6 bases at V and 5 bases at J, with 16 bases in the middle. The germline CDR1 and CDR2 sequences are MDHEN and SYDVKM. This CDR3 comprises 14 residues.

J is TRBJ2-5 and V is TRBV18; a possible D gene is TRBD1 (5 bases). The V and J ends lost 3 bases and 3 bases respectively, with 11 bases between them. The CDR3 spans 14 residues. Germline lookup yields CDR1 KGHSH and CDR2 LQKENI. This CDR3 is CASSPGHLKETQYF. The DNA for the CDR3 is TGTGCCAGCTCACCCGGACATCTCAAAGAGACCCAGTACTTC.

The gene calls are TRBV9 and TRBJ2-5, with D perhaps TRBD1 (6 bases). The germline V gene encodes CDR1 SGDLS and CDR2 YYNGEE. This CDR3 has 12 amino acids. Trimming shortened V by 3 bases and J by 11 bases, and 14 bases separated the two germline ends. The CDR3 DNA reads TGTGCCAGCAGCGCCACAGGGTGGGAGCAGTACTTC. Translation: CASSATGWEQYF. Full variable domain (outside the CDR3, taken from reference TRBV9 and TRBJ2-5): DSGVTQTPKHLITATGQRVTLRCSPRSGDLSVYWYQQSLDQGLQFLIQYYNGEERAKGNILERFSAQQFPDLHSELNLSSLELGDSALYFCASSATGWEQYFGPGTRLLVL.

The J gene is TRBJ1-2, the V gene TRBV20-1; a possible D gene is TRBD1 (5 bases). The CDR3 contains 13 residues. Trimming removed 2 bases from V and 6 bases from J, with 13 bases in between. Looked up from germline, CDR1 is DFQATT and CDR2 is SNEGSKA (reference sequence). The CDR3 sequence is CSARMEGSHGYTF. CDR3 bases: TGCAGTGCTAGAATGGAGGGGAGCCATGGCTACACCTTC.

This clonotype has a handful of counts. The V and J genes are TRBV2 and TRBJ2-1; D is unclear. The CDR3 runs to 14 residues. The germline V gene encodes CDR1 SNHLY and CDR2 FYNNEI. V lost 6 bases and J lost 8, with 17 bases in between. CDR3 bases: TGTGCCAGCAGGCGGACCACTTTTATGGATGAGCAGTTCTTC. This translates into CASRRTTFMDEQFF.